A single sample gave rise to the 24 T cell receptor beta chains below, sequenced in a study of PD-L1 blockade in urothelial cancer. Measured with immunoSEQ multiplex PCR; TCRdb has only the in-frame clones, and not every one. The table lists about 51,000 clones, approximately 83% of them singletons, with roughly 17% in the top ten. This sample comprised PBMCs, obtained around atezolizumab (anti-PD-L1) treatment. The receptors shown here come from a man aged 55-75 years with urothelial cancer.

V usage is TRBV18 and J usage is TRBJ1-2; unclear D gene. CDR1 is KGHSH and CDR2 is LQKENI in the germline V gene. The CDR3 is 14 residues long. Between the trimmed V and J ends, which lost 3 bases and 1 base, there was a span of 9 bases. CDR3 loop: CASSPFSDNYGYTF. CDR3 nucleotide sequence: TGTGCCAGCTCACCCTTCAGTGATAACTATGGCTACACCTTC. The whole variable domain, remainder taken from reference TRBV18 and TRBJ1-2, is NAGVMQNPRHLVRRRGQEARLRCSPMKGHSHVYWYRQLPEEGLKFMVYLQKENIIDESGMPKERFSAEFPKEGPSILRIQQVVRGDSAAYFCASSPFSDNYGYTFGSGTRLTVV.

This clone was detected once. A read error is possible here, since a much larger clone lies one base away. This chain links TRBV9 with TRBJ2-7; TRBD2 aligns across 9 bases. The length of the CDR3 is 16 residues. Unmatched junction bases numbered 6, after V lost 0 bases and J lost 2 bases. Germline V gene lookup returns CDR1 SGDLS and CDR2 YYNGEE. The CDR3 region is CASSVGASGDPYEQYF. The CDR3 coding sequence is TGTGCCAGCAGCGTAGGGGCTAGCGGGGATCCCTACGAGCAGTACTTC.

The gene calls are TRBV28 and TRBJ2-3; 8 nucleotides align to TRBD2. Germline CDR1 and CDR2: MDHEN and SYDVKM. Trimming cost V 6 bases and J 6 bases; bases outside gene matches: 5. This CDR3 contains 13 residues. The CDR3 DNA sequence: TGTGCCAGCAGAGTAGCGGGAACGGATACGCAGTATTTT. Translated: CASRVAGTDTQYF.

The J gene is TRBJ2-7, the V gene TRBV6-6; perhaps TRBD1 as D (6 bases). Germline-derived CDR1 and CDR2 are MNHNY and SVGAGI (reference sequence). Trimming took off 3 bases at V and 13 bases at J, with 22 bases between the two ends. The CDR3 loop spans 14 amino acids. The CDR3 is CASSYARDKKEVYF. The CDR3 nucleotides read TGTGCCAGCAGTTATGCCCGGGACAAGAAGGAGGTCTACTTC.

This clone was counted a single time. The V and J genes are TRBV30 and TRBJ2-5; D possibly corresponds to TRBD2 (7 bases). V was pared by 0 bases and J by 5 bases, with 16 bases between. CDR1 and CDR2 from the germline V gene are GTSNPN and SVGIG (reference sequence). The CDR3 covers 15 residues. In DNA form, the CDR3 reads TGTGCCTGGAGTGTACATCGGGGGGCGGTGGAGACCCAGTACTTC. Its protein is CAWSVHRGAVETQYF.

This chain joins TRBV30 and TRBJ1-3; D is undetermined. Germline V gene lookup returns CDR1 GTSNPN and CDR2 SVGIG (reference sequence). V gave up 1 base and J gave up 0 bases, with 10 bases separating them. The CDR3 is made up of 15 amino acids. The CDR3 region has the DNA TGTGCCTGGAGTGAGGGCGGGTTCTCTGGAAACACCATATATTTT. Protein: CAWSEGGFSGNTIYF.

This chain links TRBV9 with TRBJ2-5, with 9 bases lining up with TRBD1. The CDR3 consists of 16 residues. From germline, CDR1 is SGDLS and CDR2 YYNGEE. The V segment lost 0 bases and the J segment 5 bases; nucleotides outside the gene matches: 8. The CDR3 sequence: CASSVEGTGIRETQYF. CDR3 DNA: TGTGCCAGCAGCGTAGAAGGGACAGGGATTAGGGAGACCCAGTACTTC.

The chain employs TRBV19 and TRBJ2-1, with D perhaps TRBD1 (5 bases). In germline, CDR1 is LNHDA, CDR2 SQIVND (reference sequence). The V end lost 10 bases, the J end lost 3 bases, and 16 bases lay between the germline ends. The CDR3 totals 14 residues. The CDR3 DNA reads TGTGCCACTGAGACAGACAGTGGCTACAATGAGCAGTTCTTC. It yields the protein CATETDSGYNEQFF.

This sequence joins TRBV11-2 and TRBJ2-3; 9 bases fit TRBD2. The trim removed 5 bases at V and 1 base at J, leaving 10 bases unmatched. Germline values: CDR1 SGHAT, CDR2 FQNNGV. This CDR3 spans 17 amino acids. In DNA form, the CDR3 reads TGTGCCAGCAGCCCCGTGGCGGGGGGGTGGGGCACAGATACGCAGTATTTT. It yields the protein CASSPVAGGWGTDTQYF.

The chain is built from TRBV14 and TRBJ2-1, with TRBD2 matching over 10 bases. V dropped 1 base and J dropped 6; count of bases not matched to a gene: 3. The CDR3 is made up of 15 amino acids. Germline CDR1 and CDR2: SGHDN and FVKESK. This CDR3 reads CASSQASGGPNEQFF. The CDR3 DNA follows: TGTGCCAGCAGCCAAGCTAGCGGGGGCCCCAATGAGCAGTTCTTC.

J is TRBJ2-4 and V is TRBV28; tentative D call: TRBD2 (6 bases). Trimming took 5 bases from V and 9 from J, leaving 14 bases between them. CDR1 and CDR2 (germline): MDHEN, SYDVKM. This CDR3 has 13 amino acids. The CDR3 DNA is TGTGCCAGCAGTGTGGGACTCCCCGGCATTCAGTACTTC. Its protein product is CASSVGLPGIQYF.

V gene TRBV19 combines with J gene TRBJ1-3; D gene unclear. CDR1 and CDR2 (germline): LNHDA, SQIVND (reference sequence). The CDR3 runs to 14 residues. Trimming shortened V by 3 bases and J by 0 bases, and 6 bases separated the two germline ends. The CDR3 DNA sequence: TGTGCCAGTAGTATTTCGGTCTCTGGAAACACCATATATTTT. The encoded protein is CASSISVSGNTIYF.

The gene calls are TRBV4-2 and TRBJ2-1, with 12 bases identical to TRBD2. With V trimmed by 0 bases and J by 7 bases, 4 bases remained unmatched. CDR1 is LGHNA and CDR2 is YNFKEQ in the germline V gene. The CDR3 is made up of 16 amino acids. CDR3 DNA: TGTGCCAGCAGCCAAGATCTAGCGGGAGGGCGGAATGAGCAGTTCTTC. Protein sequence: CASSQDLAGGRNEQFF.

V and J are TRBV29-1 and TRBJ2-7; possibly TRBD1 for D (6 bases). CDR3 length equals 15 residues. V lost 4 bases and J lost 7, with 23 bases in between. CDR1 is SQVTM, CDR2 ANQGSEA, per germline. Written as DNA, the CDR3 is TGCAGCGTTGTAACTAGAGCGATCGAGGGGGTGGAGCAGTACTTC. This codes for CSVVTRAIEGVEQYF.

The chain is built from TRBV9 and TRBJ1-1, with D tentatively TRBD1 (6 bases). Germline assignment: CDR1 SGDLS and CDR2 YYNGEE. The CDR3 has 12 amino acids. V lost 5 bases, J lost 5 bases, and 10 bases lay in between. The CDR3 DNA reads TGTGCCAGCAGTCAGGGGCTGACTGAAGCTTTCTTT. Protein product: CASSQGLTEAFF.

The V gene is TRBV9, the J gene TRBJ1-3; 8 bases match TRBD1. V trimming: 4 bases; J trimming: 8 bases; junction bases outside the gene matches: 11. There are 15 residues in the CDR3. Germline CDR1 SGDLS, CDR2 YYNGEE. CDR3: CASSPAGQGVDTIYF. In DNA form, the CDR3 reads TGTGCCAGCAGCCCGGCCGGACAGGGCGTAGACACCATATATTTT. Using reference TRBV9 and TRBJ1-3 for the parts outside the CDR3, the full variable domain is DSGVTQTPKHLITATGQRVTLRCSPRSGDLSVYWYQQSLDQGLQFLIQYYNGEERAKGNILERFSAQQFPDLHSELNLSSLELGDSALYFCASSPAGQGVDTIYFGEGSWLTVV.

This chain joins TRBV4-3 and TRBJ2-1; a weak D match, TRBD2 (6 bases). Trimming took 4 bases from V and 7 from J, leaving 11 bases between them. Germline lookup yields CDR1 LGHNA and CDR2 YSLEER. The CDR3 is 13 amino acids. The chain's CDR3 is CASSPRRGNEQFF. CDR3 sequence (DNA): TGCGCCAGCAGCCCGCGGCGGGGAAATGAGCAGTTCTTC.

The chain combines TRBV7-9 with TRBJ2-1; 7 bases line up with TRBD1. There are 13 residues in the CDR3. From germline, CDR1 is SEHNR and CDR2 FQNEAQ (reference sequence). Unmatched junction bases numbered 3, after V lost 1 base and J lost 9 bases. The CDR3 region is CASSLEGAGEQFF. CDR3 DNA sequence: TGTGCCAGCAGCTTAGAGGGGGCTGGTGAGCAGTTCTTC.

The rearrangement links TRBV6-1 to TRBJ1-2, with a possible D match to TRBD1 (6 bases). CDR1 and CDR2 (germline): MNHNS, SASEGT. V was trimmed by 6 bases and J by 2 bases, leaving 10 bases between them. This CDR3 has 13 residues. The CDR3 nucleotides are TGTGCCAGCAGACTCGACAGGAACTATGGCTACACCTTC. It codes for CASRLDRNYGYTF.

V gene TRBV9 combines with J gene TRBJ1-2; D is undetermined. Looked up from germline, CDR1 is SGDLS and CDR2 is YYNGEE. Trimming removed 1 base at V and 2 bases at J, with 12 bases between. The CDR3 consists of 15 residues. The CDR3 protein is CASSVSTDPNYGYTF. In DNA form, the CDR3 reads TGTGCCAGCAGCGTAAGCACAGATCCAAACTATGGCTACACCTTC.

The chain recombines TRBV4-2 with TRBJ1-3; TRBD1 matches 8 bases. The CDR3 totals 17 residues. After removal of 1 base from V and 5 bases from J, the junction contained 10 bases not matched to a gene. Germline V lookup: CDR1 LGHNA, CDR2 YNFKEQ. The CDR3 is CASSQVPGQGNRNTIYF. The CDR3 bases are TGTGCCAGCAGCCAAGTGCCCGGACAGGGAAATAGAAACACCATATATTTT.

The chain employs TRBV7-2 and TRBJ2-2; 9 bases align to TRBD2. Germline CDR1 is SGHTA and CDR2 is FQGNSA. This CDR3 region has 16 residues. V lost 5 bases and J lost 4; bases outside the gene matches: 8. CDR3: CASSPPGLAGTGELFF. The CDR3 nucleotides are TGTGCCAGCAGCCCTCCGGGACTAGCAGGCACCGGGGAGCTGTTTTTT.

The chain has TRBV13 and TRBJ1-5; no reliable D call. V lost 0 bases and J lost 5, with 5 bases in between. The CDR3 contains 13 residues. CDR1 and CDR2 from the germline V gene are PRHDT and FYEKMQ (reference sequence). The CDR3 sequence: CASSLGPYQPQHF. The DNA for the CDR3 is TGTGCCAGCAGCTTAGGTCCCTATCAGCCCCAGCATTTT.

The CDR3 DNA reads TGCGCCAGCAGCTTACCAGGGACAAACCCTTACGAGCAGTACTTC. It encodes CASSLPGTNPYEQYF. The chain carries TRBV5-1 and TRBJ2-5; weak D call: TRBD1 (6 bases). The assigned J gene may be wrong: the sequence end matches TRBJ2-7 better. Germline V gives CDR1 SGHRS, CDR2 YFSETQ. The CDR3 has 15 amino acids.